The 29 T cell receptor beta chains reported below all come from one sample, sequenced in a study of radiotherapy plus CTLA-4 blockade in lung cancer. The method was immunoSEQ multiplex PCR; TCRdb's version includes in-frame clones alone and lacks a portion of them. The sample gives 45,000 or so clones, about 72% of which show up once; under 9.5% is in the top ten. Specimen: peripheral blood, collected from a patient treated with radiotherapy plus ipilimumab. The receptors derive from a human donor with non-small cell lung cancer who had stable disease on radiotherapy plus ipilimumab.

The V call is TRBV10-1, the J call TRBJ1-2; 7 nucleotides agree with TRBD1. Germline values: CDR1 WNHNN, CDR2 SYGVQD (reference sequence). Trimming at V came to 6 bases and at J to 3 bases, leaving 4 bases not matched to a gene. The CDR3 sequence is 13 residues long. The CDR3 DNA sequence: TGCGCCAGCAGGCTAGACAGGGACTATGGCTACACCTTC. It yields the protein CASRLDRDYGYTF.

This clone showed up just a few times. The chain couples TRBV9 to TRBJ2-3; 10 nucleotides agree with TRBD1. The V and J ends lost 0 bases and 4 bases, in that order; junction bases with no gene match: 8. The CDR3 is made up of 17 amino acids. The germline V gene encodes CDR1 SGDLS and CDR2 YYNGEE. The CDR3: CASSVETTGGAADTQYF. CDR3 DNA sequence: TGTGCCAGCAGCGTAGAGACGACAGGGGGCGCAGCAGATACGCAGTATTTT. Variable domain in full (rest from reference TRBV9 and TRBJ2-3): DSGVTQTPKHLITATGQRVTLRCSPRSGDLSVYWYQQSLDQGLQFLIQYYNGEERAKGNILERFSAQQFPDLHSELNLSSLELGDSALYFCASSVETTGGAADTQYFGPGTRLTVL.

V is TRBV5-4 and J is TRBJ1-6, with no clear D. Trimming left V 4 bases short and J 0 bases short, with 8 bases between. The CDR3 sequence is 15 residues long. Germline-derived CDR1 and CDR2 are SGHNT and YYREEE (reference sequence). CDR3 nucleotide sequence: TGTGCCAGCAGCAAACCGGACTCCTATAATTCACCCCTCCACTTT. This sequence encodes CASSKPDSYNSPLHF. Full variable domain (rest looked up from reference TRBV5-4 and TRBJ1-6): ETGVTQSPTHLIKTRGQQVTLRCSSQSGHNTVSWYQQALGQGPQFIFQYYREEENGRGNFPPRFSGLQFPNYSSELNVNALELDDSALYLCASSKPDSYNSPLHFGNGTRLTVT.

This rearrangement joins TRBV7-6 to TRBJ1-5; D possibly corresponds to TRBD1 (5 bases). Trimming cost V 0 bases and J 3 bases, with 15 bases left between them. The CDR3 length is 17 residues. The germline V gene has CDR1 SGHVS and CDR2 FNYEAQ. The CDR3 reads CASSLASEGRYNQPQHF. In DNA form, the CDR3 reads TGTGCCAGCAGCTTAGCTTCCGAGGGGCGATACAATCAGCCCCAGCATTTT.

The chain joins TRBV7-9 to TRBJ2-7; D remains ambiguous. In germline, CDR1 is SEHNR, CDR2 FQNEAQ (reference sequence). The CDR3 extends over 13 amino acids. Trimming removed 1 base from V and 6 bases from J, with 10 bases in between. In DNA form, the CDR3 reads TGTGCCAGCAGCTTAGGTTTGGGTACCGAGCAGTACTTC. As protein: CASSLGLGTEQYF.

This chain joins TRBV18 and TRBJ1-5; 9 nucleotides match TRBD1. The ends lost 5 bases at V and 6 bases at J; junction bases unmatched: 11. The CDR3 extends over 16 amino acids. Looked up from germline, CDR1 is KGHSH and CDR2 is LQKENI. Here the CDR3 reads CASSNGNGTGSQPQHF. The CDR3 DNA reads as TGTGCCAGCTCAAACGGAAACGGGACAGGGAGTCAGCCCCAGCATTTT.

V is TRBV5-1 and J is TRBJ2-4; possibly TRBD2 for D (6 bases). CDR1 and CDR2 (germline): SGHRS, YFSETQ. CDR3 size: 16 residues. Trimming left V 4 bases short and J 2 bases short, with 16 bases between. As DNA, the CDR3 is TGCGCCAGCAGCCCCGGGGGTAGTCTGTCCAAAAACATTCAGTACTTC. Translated: CASSPGGSLSKNIQYF.

The table lists this clone with a count of one. The genes are TRBV5-5 and TRBJ1-5; no firm D call. Deletions cut 5 bases from V and 3 bases from J, with 12 bases between. Germline loops: CDR1 SGHKS, CDR2 YYEKEE (reference sequence). The CDR3 totals 14 residues. The CDR3 region has the DNA TGTGCCAGCAGTCCCCGAGACACCAATCAGCCCCAGCATTTT. It yields the protein CASSPRDTNQPQHF.

CDR3 amino acids: CASSESGYEQYF. The CDR3 DNA reads TGTGCCAGCAGTGAATCAGGGTACGAGCAGTACTTC. The chain is built from TRBV25-1 and TRBJ2-7; D may be TRBD1 (5 bases). Germline V gene data show CDR1 as MGHDK and CDR2 as SYGVNS. With 1 base removed from V and 4 bases from J, the gap between germline ends came to 5 bases. The CDR3 is 12 residues long.

The chain carries TRBV30 and TRBJ1-4, with D tentatively TRBD1 (5 bases). The germline V gene encodes CDR1 GTSNPN and CDR2 SVGIG (reference sequence). The ends were cut back, 2 bases at V and 5 bases at J, with 12 bases in the middle. The CDR3 covers 14 residues. The CDR3 loop reads CAWSNGGYNEKLFF. CDR3 sequence (DNA): TGTGCCTGGAGTAACGGGGGATACAATGAAAAACTGTTTTTT. The complete variable domain, with remaining parts taken from reference TRBV30 and TRBJ1-4, reads SQTIHQWPATLVQPVGSPLSLECTVEGTSNPNLYWYRQAAGRGLQLLFYSVGIGQISSEVPQNLSASRPQDRQFILSSKKLLLSDSGFYLCAWSNGGYNEKLFFGSGTQLSVL.

The genes are TRBV5-1 and TRBJ2-2, with 11 bases that match TRBD1. This CDR3 has 14 residues. Per germline, CDR1 SGHRS and CDR2 YFSETQ. After removal of 4 bases from V and 5 bases from J, the junction contained 1 base not matched to a gene. Here the CDR3 reads CASSRDRGTGELFF. The DNA for the CDR3 is TGCGCCAGCAGCAGGGACAGGGGGACCGGGGAGCTGTTTTTT. The entire variable domain, with the rest obtained from reference TRBV5-1 and TRBJ2-2, is as follows: KAGVTQTPRYLIKTRGQQVTLSCSPISGHRSVSWYQQTPGQGLQFLFEYFSETQRNKGNFPGRFSGRQFSNSRSEMNVSTLELGDSALYLCASSRDRGTGELFFGEGSRLTVL.

This rearrangement joins TRBV6-6 to TRBJ1-4; 9 nucleotides line up with TRBD1. Germline lookup yields CDR1 MNHNY and CDR2 SVGAGI (reference sequence). CDR3 size: 16 residues. The V segment lost 11 bases and the J segment 7 bases; nucleotides outside the gene matches: 17. The CDR3 loop is CAGQRGSATGGEKLFF. Here the CDR3 DNA reads TGTGCCGGACAACGCGGGAGTGCGACAGGGGGTGAAAAACTGTTTTTT.

V gene TRBV5-4 combines with J gene TRBJ2-3; 10 bases align to TRBD2. Germline CDR1 SGHNT, CDR2 YYREEE (reference sequence). The CDR3 totals 16 residues. The V segment lost 8 bases and the J segment 2 bases; nucleotides outside the gene matches: 11. CDR3 nucleotide sequence: TGTGCCAGACTTAAACTAGCGGGGCTACACACAGATACGCAGTATTTT. Translating gives CARLKLAGLHTDTQYF.

The chain recombines TRBV6-5 with TRBJ2-7; 8 bases agree with TRBD1. Germline V gene lookup returns CDR1 MNHEY and CDR2 SVGAGI. This CDR3 contains 14 residues. V trimming: 4 bases; J trimming: 4 bases; junction bases outside the gene matches: 6. This chain's CDR3 is CASSSTGGGYEQYF. In nucleotides, the CDR3 is TGTGCCAGCAGTTCCACAGGGGGTGGGTACGAGCAGTACTTC.

This chain uses TRBV5-6 with TRBJ1-1; maybe TRBD1 (5 bases). V was shortened by 4 bases and J by 0 bases, with 16 bases between the two germline ends. Germline loops: CDR1 SGHDT, CDR2 YYEEEE. The CDR3 covers 16 residues. DNA for the CDR3: TGTGCCAGCAGCGGGTACCCAGGGTCCATGAACACTGAAGCTTTCTTT. As protein: CASSGYPGSMNTEAFF.

This chain joins TRBV18 and TRBJ2-1; maybe TRBD1 (6 bases). This CDR3 spans 16 amino acids. Trimming pared 5 bases from V and 5 bases from J, leaving 19 bases between. Germline V lookup: CDR1 KGHSH, CDR2 LQKENI. This chain's CDR3 is CASSIPLGGPNNEQFF. CDR3 nucleotides: TGTGCCAGCTCAATACCCCTTGGGGGCCCGAACAATGAGCAGTTCTTC.

This CDR3 is CASSLESPRGTYNEQFF. The DNA of the CDR3 is TGTGCCAGCAGCTTAGAGTCCCCCAGGGGTACCTACAATGAGCAGTTCTTC. The chain couples TRBV11-3 to TRBJ2-1, with a possible D match to TRBD1 (6 bases). The CDR3 runs to 17 residues. Deletions cut 0 bases from V and 2 bases from J, with 14 bases between. The germline V gene has CDR1 SGHNT and CDR2 YENEEA.

The V gene is TRBV7-3, the J gene TRBJ2-1; 10 bases align to TRBD1. The CDR3 length is 16 residues. The germline V gene has CDR1 SGHTA and CDR2 FQGTGA. With V trimmed by 2 bases and J by 12 bases, 13 bases remained unmatched. CDR3 DNA sequence: TGTGCCAGCAGCTTATCCGCTGACAGGGGGCAAAAGGGGCAGTTCTTC. Translated: CASSLSADRGQKGQFF. The whole variable domain, filled in from reference TRBV7-3 and TRBJ2-1, reads GAGVSQTPSNKVTEKGKYVELRCDPISGHTALYWYRQSLGQGPEFLIYFQGTGAADDSGLPNDRFFAVRPEGSVSTLKIQRTERGDSAVYLCASSLSADRGQKGQFFGPGTRLTVL.

This sequence joins TRBV7-2 and TRBJ2-7, with D perhaps assigned TRBD1 or TRBD2 (5 bases each). Germline CDR1 reads SGHTA; CDR2 reads FQGNSA. V was cut by 5 bases and J by 2 bases, with 10 bases left in between. CDR3 length: 13 amino acids. The chain's CDR3 is CASSRDQTYEQYF. As DNA, the CDR3 is TGTGCCAGCAGCCGGGACCAGACCTACGAGCAGTACTTC.

The chain combines TRBV15 with TRBJ1-4; the D gene is possibly TRBD1 (5 bases). The CDR3 sequence is 16 residues long. Germline-derived CDR1 and CDR2 are LNHNV and YYDKDF (reference sequence). Trimming pared 0 bases from V and 0 bases from J, leaving 8 bases between. DNA for the CDR3: TGTGCCACCAGCAGAGATCTGACAGCAACTAATGAAAAACTGTTTTTT. Translation gives CATSRDLTATNEKLFF.

This clone was found a few times. The gene calls are TRBV29-1 and TRBJ2-1, with D possibly TRBD2 on 6 matching bases. The CDR3 consists of 14 residues. CDR1 and CDR2 from the germline V gene are SQVTM and ANQGSEA. The V and J ends lost 7 bases and 6 bases respectively, with 19 bases between them. The CDR3 nucleotides are TGCAGCGCTACTCGGACTACCAATACCAATGAGCAGTTCTTC. It yields the protein CSATRTTNTNEQFF.

A few counts support this clone. The rearrangement links TRBV5-5 to TRBJ2-1, with D tentatively TRBD1 or TRBD2 (5 bases each). The CDR3 loop spans 15 amino acids. The germline CDR1 and CDR2 sequences are SGHKS and YYEKEE (reference sequence). V was trimmed by 2 bases and J by 2 bases, leaving 11 bases between them. CDR3 sequence reads: CASSFGTSPYNEQFF. DNA for the CDR3: TGTGCCAGCAGCTTTGGGACCTCACCCTACAATGAGCAGTTCTTC.

This chain links TRBV9 with TRBJ2-1, with TRBD2 matching over 11 bases. CDR3 size: 15 residues. V was pared by 4 bases and J by 4 bases, with 4 bases of the junction left unmatched. Per the germline V gene, CDR1 is SGDLS and CDR2 is YYNGEE. CDR3 in amino acids: CASSKSSGGYNEQFF. In nucleotides, the CDR3 is TGTGCCAGCAGCAAATCTAGCGGGGGGTACAATGAGCAGTTCTTC.

By share, this clone ranks as medium-sized. The chain combines TRBV28 with TRBJ1-3; TRBD1 agrees at 8 bases. The CDR3 has 15 residues. Trimming at V came to 2 bases and at J to 4 bases, leaving 4 bases not matched to a gene. The germline CDR1 and CDR2 sequences are MDHEN and SYDVKM. The CDR3 nucleotides read TGTGCCAGCAGTTTACAACAGGGGGTAGGAAACACCATATATTTT. This translates into CASSLQQGVGNTIYF.

The chain recombines TRBV7-2 with TRBJ2-2; D possibly matches TRBD1 or TRBD2 (6 bases each). Trimming shortened V by 6 bases and J by 2 bases, and 16 bases separated the two germline ends. Germline V CDR1 and CDR2: SGHTA, FQGNSA. The CDR3 runs 16 residues. The CDR3 here is CASRAPGALNTGELFF. As DNA, the CDR3 is TGTGCCAGCAGGGCGCCGGGGGCCCTCAACACCGGGGAGCTGTTTTTT.

This clone was counted once. This sequence joins TRBV19 and TRBJ1-1; possibly TRBD1 for D (5 bases). The CDR3 covers 13 residues. Germline assignment: CDR1 LNHDA and CDR2 SQIVND (reference sequence). V gave up 4 bases and J gave up 4 bases, with 10 bases separating them. The CDR3 DNA reads as TGTGCCAGTAGTAAGACAGAGCCCACTGAAGCTTTCTTT. It encodes CASSKTEPTEAFF.

The CDR3 region is CASSLQGRIQETQYF. The CDR3, as DNA: TGTGCCAGCAGCCTTCAGGGACGGATACAAGAGACCCAGTACTTC. The chain employs TRBV7-8 and TRBJ2-5; TRBD1 or TRBD2 may be the D gene (5 bases each). V lost 5 bases, J lost 2 bases, and 15 bases lay in between. CDR3 length: 15 amino acids. Germline assignment: CDR1 SGHVS and CDR2 FQNEAQ.

The J gene is TRBJ1-6, the V gene TRBV5-4; D not certain. V dropped 4 bases and J dropped 3 bases, with 11 bases sitting between them. In germline, CDR1 is SGHNT, CDR2 YYREEE (reference sequence). The CDR3 is 15 amino acids. The CDR3 sequence is CASSPRENYNSPLHF. The DNA of the CDR3 is TGTGCCAGCAGCCCCCGGGAAAACTATAATTCACCCCTCCACTTT.

The rearrangement joins TRBV6-1 to TRBJ2-4, with 7 positions matching TRBD1. V shed 1 base and J 6 bases; nucleotides not matched to a gene: 6. Germline assignment: CDR1 MNHNS and CDR2 SASEGT. The CDR3 spans 15 residues. In nucleotides, the CDR3 is TGTGCCAGCAGTGAAGGGGGGACAGTCAGAAACATTCAGTACTTC. It codes for CASSEGGTVRNIQYF.